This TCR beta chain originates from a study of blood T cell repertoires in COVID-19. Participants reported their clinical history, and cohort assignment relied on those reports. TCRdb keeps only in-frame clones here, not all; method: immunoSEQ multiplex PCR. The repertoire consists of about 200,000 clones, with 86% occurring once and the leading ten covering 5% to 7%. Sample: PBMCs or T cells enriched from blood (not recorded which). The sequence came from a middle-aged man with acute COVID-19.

In DNA form, the CDR3 reads TGTGCCAGTAGCCCGGACAGTCCCCGAGTTAATGGCTACACCTTC. It yields the protein CASSPDSPRVNGYTF. This sequence joins TRBV19 and TRBJ1-2; weak D call: TRBD1 (6 bases). Germline lookup yields CDR1 LNHDA and CDR2 SQIVND (reference sequence). The CDR3 spans 15 residues. V gave up 6 bases and J gave up 6 bases, with 20 bases separating them.